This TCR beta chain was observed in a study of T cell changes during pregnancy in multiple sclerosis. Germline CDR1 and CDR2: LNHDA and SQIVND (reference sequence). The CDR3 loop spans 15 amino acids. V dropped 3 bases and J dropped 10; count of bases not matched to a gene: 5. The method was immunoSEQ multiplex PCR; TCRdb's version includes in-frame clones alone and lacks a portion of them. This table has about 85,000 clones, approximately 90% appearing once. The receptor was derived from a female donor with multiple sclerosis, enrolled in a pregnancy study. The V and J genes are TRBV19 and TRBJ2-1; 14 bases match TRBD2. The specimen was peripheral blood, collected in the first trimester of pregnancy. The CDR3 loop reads CASSIGLAGGGEQFF. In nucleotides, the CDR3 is TGTGCCAGTAGTATCGGACTAGCGGGGGGTGGGGAGCAGTTCTTC.